The following is a TCR beta chain sequence with its context. CDR3 length: 18 residues. Losses at the gene ends were 5 bases for V and 5 bases for J; bases not matched to a gene: 14. Germline values: CDR1 SGHTA, CDR2 FQGNSA. The data belong to a study of blood T cell repertoires in COVID-19. Turning to the study itself: Sites across the United States, Italy and Spain contributed samples from acute and convalescent COVID-19. The analysed material was cDNA or gDNA that came from T cells, B-cell-depleted T cells, or PBMCs.

Original analysis: Amplification of reference gene primers provided the estimated nucleated cell counts. Generated by immunoSEQ multiplex PCR, the TCRdb table keeps only in-frame clones and is missing some. D and trimming were read from the DNA, whereas the V and J calls and clone size are those reported in that table. This repertoire shows 200,000 to 250,000 clones, about 91% found once; its top ten account for under 5.5%. The source of this sequence is a middle-aged woman with acute or convalescent COVID-19. The sample consisted of peripheral blood. The rearrangement joins TRBV7-2 to TRBJ2-1; 11 bases map to TRBD2. CDR3 region: CASSPLSLAGGGNNEQFF. The CDR3 region has the DNA TGTGCCAGCAGCCCGCTATCTCTAGCGGGGGGAGGGAACAATGAGCAGTTCTTC.